This T cell receptor (beta chain) is drawn from a study of CD8 T cells in Susac syndrome. Germline CDR1 is MNHGY and CDR2 is SVAAGI. The germline V and J ends were trimmed by 10 bases and 1 base, with 13 bases remaining between them. The CDR3 has 13 amino acids. The authors sequenced TCR beta from blood CD8+ and CD4+ T cells. The RNA, about 0.45 to 1 ug, was put through reverse transcription using random hexamers. Amplification of TCR beta CDR3 was carried out by immunoSEQ multiplex PCR, which covered 54 Vbeta and 13 Jbeta segments. TCRdb independently ran MiXCR on the immunoSEQ multiplex PCR reads; one entry per CDR3 protein. The data show fewer than 300,000 distinct CDR3 sequences, around 83% seen once.

The TCR sequence derives from a human donor with multiple sclerosis. Material for sequencing was CD8+ T cells from PBMCs. V and J are TRBV6-9 and TRBJ1-1; TRBD1 is a possible D gene (5 bases). CDR3 in DNA: TGTGCCACCTATTGGAGGGGGAACACTGAAGCTTTCTTT. It specifies CATYWRGNTEAFF.